This TCR beta chain derives from a study of T cell repertoires in cytomegalovirus infection. Looked up from germline, CDR1 is SGHTA and CDR2 is FQGNSA. Trimming pared 6 bases from V and 3 bases from J, leaving 14 bases between. The CDR3 is made up of 14 amino acids. This clonotype was observed many times. MiXCR, applied by TCRdb to the reads, yields one record per CDR3 protein. Of approximately 240,000 distinct CDR3 sequences listed, around an eighth were seen once; the top ten hold 1.5% to 2%. This sequence was found in a human donor in good health (CMV status not recorded). Some clones in this sample may be carry-over from other donors' samples. The sequencing input was PBMCs. The chain has TRBV7-2 and TRBJ1-1; TRBD1 is a possible D gene (6 bases). CDR3 sequence reads: CASSRTTGHTEAFF. The CDR3 nucleotides read TGTGCCAGCAGTCGCACAACAGGGCACACTGAAGCTTTCTTT.